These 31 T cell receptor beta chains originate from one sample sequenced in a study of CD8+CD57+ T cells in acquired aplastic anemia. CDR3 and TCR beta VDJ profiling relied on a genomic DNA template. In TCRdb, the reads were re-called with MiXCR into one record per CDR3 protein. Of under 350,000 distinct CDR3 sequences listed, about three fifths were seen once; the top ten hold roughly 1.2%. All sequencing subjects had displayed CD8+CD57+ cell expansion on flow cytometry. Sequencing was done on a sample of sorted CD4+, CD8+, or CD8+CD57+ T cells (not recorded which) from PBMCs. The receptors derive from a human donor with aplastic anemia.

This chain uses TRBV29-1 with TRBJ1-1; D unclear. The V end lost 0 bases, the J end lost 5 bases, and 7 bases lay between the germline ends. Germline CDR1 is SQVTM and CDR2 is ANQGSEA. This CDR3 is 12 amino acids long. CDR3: CSVEESSTEAFF. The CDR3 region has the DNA TGCAGCGTTGAAGAAAGTTCAACTGAAGCTTTCTTT.

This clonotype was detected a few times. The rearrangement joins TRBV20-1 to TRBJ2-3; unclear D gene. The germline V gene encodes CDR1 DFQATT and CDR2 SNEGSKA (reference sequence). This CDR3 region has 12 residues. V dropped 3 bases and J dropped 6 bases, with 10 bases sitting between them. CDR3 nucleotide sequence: TGCAGTGCTAGCGACTTAGCCGATACGCAGTATTTT. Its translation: CSASDLADTQYF.

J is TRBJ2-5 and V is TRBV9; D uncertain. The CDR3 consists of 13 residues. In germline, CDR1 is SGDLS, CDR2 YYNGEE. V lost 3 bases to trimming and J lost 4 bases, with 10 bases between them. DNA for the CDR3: TGTGCCAGCAGCGATGCTGTTCGAGAGACCCAGTACTTC. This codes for CASSDAVRETQYF.

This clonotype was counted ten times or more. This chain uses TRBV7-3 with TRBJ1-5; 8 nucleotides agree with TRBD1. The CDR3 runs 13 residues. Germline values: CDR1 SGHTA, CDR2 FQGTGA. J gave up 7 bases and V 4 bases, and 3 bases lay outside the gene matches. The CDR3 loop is CASSSDRGQPQHF. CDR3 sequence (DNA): TGTGCCAGCAGCTCTGACAGGGGCCAGCCCCAGCATTTT.

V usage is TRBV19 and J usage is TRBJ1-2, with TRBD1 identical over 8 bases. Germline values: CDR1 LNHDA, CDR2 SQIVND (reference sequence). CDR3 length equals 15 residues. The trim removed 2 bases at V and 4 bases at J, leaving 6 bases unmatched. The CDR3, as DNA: TGTGCCAGTAGTATATTACAGGGGGGGATCTATGGCTACACCTTC. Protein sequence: CASSILQGGIYGYTF.

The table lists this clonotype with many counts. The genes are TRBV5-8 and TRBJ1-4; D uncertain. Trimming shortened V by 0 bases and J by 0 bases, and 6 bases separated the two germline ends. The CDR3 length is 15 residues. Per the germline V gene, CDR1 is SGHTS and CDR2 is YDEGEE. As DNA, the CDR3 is TGTGCCAGCAGCTTGGTAGGAGCAACTAATGAAAAACTGTTTTTT. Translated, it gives CASSLVGATNEKLFF.

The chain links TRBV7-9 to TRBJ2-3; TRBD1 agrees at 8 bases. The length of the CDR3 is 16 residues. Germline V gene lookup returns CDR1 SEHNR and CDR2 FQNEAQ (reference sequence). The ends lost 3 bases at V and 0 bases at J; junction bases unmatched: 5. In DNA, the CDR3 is TGTGCCAGCAGCTTGGACAGGGATTACAGCACAGATACGCAGTATTTT. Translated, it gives CASSLDRDYSTDTQYF.

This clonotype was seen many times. The CDR3 DNA follows: TGTGCCAGCAGCTTGGTTGGGCCTAGCGGGATCAATGAGCAGTTCTTC. This codes for CASSLVGPSGINEQFF. The J gene is TRBJ2-1, the V gene TRBV5-8; 9 bases match TRBD2. Germline values: CDR1 SGHTS, CDR2 YDEGEE. V lost 0 bases to trimming and J lost 6 bases; unmatched junction nucleotides: 7. This CDR3 is 16 amino acids long.

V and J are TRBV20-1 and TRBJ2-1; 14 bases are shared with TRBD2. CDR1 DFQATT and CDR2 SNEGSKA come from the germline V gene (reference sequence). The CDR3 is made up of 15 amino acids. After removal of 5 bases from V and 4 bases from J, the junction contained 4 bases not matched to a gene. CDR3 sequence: CSALRTSGGYNEQFF. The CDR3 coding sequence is TGCAGTGCTTTGAGGACTAGCGGGGGGTACAATGAGCAGTTCTTC.

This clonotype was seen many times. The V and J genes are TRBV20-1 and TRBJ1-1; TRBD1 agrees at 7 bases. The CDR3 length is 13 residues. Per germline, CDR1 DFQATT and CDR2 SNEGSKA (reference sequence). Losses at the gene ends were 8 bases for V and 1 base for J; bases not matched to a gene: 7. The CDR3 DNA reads TGCAGTAAGATGACAGGGCCGAACACTGAAGCTTTCTTT. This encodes CSKMTGPNTEAFF.

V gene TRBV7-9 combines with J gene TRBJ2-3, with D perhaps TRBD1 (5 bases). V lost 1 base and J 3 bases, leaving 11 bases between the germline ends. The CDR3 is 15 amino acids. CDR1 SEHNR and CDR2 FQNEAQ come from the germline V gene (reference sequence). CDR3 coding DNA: TGTGCCAGCAGCTTAGTGAATCAGGGTACAGATACGCAGTATTTT. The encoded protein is CASSLVNQGTDTQYF.

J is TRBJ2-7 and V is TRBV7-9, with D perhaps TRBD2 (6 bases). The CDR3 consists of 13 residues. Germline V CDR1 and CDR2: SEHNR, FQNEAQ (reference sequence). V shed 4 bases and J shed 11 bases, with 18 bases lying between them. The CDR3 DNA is TGTGCCAGCAGCTCTAGCGCCGGGGAGGCCAAGTACTTC. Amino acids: CASSSSAGEAKYF.

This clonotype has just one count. CDR3: CASSPTAGSGEQYF. DNA of the CDR3: TGCGCCAGCAGCCCCACAGCAGGGTCAGGCGAGCAGTACTTC. The chain joins TRBV4-1 to TRBJ2-7; tentative D call: TRBD1 (5 bases). Per the germline V gene, CDR1 is MGHRA and CDR2 is YSYEKL. The CDR3 has 14 amino acids. V lost 4 bases and J lost 6, with 16 bases in between.

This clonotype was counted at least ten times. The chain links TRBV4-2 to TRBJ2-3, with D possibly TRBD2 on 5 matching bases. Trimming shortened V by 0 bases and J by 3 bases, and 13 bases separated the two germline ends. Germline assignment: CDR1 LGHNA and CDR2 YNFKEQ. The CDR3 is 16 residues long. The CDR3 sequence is CASSQEGARSTDTQYF. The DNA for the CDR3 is TGTGCCAGCAGCCAAGAGGGAGCCCGGAGTACAGATACGCAGTATTTT.

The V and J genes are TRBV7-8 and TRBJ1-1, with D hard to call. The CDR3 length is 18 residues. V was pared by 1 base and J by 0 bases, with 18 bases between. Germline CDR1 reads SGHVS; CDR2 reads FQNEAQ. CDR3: CASSLDRETNLMNTEAFF. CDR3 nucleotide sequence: TGTGCCAGCAGCTTAGATCGAGAGACCAATTTAATGAACACTGAAGCTTTCTTT.

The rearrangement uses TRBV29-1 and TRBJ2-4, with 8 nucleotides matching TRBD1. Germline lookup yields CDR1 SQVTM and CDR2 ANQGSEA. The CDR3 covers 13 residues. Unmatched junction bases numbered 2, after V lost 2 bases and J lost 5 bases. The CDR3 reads CSVESGGQNIQYF. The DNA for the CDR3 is TGCAGCGTTGAATCAGGGGGCCAAAACATTCAGTACTTC.

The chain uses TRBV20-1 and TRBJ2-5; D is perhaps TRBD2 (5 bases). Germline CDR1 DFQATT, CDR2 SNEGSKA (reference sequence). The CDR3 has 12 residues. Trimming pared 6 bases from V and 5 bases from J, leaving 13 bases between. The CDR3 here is CSASTGTETQYF. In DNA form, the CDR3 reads TGCAGTGCAAGCACGGGAACGGAGACCCAGTACTTC.

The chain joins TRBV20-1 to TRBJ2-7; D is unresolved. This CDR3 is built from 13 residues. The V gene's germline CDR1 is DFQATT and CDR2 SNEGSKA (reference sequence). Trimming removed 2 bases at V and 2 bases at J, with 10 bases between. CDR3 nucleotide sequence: TGCAGTGCTAGAAGGCCCAGCACCTACGAGCAGTACTTC. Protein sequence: CSARRPSTYEQYF.

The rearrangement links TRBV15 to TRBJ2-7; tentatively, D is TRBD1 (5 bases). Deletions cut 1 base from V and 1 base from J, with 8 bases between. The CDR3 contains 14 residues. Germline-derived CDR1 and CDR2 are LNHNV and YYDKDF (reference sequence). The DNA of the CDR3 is TGTGCCACCAGCAGAGGTCAGGGATCCTACGAGCAGTACTTC. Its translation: CATSRGQGSYEQYF.

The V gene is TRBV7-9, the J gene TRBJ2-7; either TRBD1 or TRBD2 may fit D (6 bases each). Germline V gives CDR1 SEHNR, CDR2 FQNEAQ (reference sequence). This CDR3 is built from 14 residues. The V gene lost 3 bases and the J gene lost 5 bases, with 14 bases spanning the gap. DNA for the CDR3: TGTGCCAGCAGCTTCCGGGGGCGCCTAAACGAGCAGTACTTC. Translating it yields CASSFRGRLNEQYF.

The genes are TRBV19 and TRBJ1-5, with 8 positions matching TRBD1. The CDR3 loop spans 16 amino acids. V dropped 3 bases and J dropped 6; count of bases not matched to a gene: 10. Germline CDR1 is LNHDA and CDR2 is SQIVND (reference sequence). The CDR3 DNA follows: TGTGCCAGTAGTATGATTTCAGGGGGCGCGGGTCAGCCCCAGCATTTT. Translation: CASSMISGGAGQPQHF.

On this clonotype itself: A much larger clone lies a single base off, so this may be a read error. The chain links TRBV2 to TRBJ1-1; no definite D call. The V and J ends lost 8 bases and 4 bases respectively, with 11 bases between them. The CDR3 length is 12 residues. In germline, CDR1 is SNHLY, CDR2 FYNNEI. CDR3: CASQAPLTEAFF. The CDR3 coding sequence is TGTGCCAGCCAGGCTCCGCTCACTGAAGCTTTCTTT.

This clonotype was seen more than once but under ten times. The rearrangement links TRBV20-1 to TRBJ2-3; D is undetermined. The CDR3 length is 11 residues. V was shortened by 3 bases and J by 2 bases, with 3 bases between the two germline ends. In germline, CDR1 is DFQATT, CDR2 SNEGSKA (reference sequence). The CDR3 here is CSARHTDTQYF. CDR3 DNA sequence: TGCAGTGCTAGGCACACAGATACGCAGTATTTT.

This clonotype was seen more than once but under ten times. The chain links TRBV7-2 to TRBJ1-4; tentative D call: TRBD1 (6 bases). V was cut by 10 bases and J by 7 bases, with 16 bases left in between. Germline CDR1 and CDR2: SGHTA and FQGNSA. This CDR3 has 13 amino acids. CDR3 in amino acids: CATARGYGEKLFF. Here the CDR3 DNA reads TGTGCCACCGCGAGGGGGTACGGTGAAAAACTGTTTTTT.

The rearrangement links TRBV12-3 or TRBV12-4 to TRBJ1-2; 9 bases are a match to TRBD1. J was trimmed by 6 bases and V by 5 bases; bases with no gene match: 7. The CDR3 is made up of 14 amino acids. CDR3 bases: TGTGCCAGCAGTGATAACAGGGGGCGTGATGGCTACACCTTC. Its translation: CASSDNRGRDGYTF.

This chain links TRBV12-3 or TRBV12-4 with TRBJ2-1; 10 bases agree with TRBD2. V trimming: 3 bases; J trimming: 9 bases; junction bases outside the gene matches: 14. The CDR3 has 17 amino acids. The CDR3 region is CASSFLPKAGGRIEQFF. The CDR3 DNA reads TGTGCCAGCAGTTTCCTGCCTAAAGCGGGGGGGCGGATTGAGCAGTTCTTC.

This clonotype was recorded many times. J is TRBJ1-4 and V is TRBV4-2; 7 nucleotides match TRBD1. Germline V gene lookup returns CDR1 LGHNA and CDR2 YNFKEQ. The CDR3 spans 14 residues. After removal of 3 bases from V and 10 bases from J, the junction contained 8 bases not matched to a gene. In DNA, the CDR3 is TGTGCCAGCAGCCACCCGGGACAGTCTTTAAAACTGTTTTTT. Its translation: CASSHPGQSLKLFF.

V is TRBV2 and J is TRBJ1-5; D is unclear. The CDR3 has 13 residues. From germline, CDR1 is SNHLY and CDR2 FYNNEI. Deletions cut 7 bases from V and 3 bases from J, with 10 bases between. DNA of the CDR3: TGTGCCAGCAACGGCGGGAACAATCAGCCCCAGCATTTT. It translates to CASNGGNNQPQHF.

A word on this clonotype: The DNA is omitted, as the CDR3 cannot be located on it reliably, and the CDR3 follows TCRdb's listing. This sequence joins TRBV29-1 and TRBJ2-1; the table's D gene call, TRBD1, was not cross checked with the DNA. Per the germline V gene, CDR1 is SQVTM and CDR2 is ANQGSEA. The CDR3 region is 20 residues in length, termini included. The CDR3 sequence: CSAKESSYEQYFGPGRVKFF.

The CDR3 loop is CASSQDLGWDYGYTF. Here the CDR3 DNA reads TGCGCCAGCAGCCAAGACTTGGGGTGGGACTATGGCTACACCTTC. The gene calls are TRBV4-1 and TRBJ1-2, with D unresolved. Germline V gene lookup returns CDR1 MGHRA and CDR2 YSYEKL. The V end lost 0 bases, the J end lost 3 bases, and 11 bases lay between the germline ends. The CDR3 spans 15 residues.

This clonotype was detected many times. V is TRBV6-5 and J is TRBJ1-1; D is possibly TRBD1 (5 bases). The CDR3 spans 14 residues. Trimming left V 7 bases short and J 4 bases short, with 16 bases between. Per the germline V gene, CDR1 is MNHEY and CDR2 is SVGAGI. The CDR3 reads CASTSGRGVTEAFF. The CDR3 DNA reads TGTGCCAGCACCTCTGGGAGAGGGGTCACTGAAGCTTTCTTT.